One and the same sample provided the 20 T cell receptor beta chains below, sequenced in a study of T cells in Graves' hyperthyroidism and ophthalmopathy. Amplification yielded TCR beta CDR3 regions, with RNA transcripts as the source. HTBI primers were used for first-round RT-PCR of the TCR CDR3. TCRdb reprocessed the multiplex PCR reads via MiXCR and lists one record per CDR3 protein. This sample carries some 460,000 distinct CDR3 sequences, less than 20% of them seen once, and the ten largest clones take roughly 7.4%. Sequencing input: blood. These receptors came from a young woman with Graves' hyperthyroidism.

The V call is TRBV4-1, the J call TRBJ2-7, with 8 bases aligning to TRBD2. The junction had 7 bases not matched to a gene; V was cut back by 1 base and J by 2 bases. Germline CDR1 MGHRA, CDR2 YSYEKL. This CDR3 comprises 16 residues. The CDR3 here is CASSQGIRGGPYEQYF. The CDR3 coding sequence is TGCGCCAGCAGCCAAGGAATCCGGGGGGGCCCCTACGAGCAGTACTTC.

This clonotype was seen many times. CDR3 loop: CASSPRTSGRGFDEQFF. As DNA, the CDR3 is TGTGCCAGCAGCCCTCGGACTAGCGGGAGGGGATTCGATGAGCAGTTCTTC. The V and J genes are TRBV7-9 and TRBJ2-1; TRBD2 matches 15 bases. V was clipped by 5 bases and J by 8 bases; unmatched bases: 10. The length of the CDR3 is 17 residues. Germline V gene data show CDR1 as SEHNR and CDR2 as FQNEAQ (reference sequence).

This clonotype has at least ten counts. The chain links TRBV5-1 to TRBJ2-1; 9 positions match TRBD2. CDR1 and CDR2 (germline): SGHRS, YFSETQ. CDR3 length: 15 residues. V trimming: 4 bases; J trimming: 0 bases; junction bases outside the gene matches: 2. The CDR3 sequence is CASSGSGSSYNEQFF. The CDR3 DNA sequence: TGCGCCAGCAGCGGTAGCGGGAGCTCCTACAATGAGCAGTTCTTC.

This clonotype was seen only a few times. This rearrangement joins TRBV19 to TRBJ2-7; tentative D call: TRBD1 (6 bases). This CDR3 region has 14 residues. The V and J ends lost 5 bases and 4 bases respectively, with 15 bases between them. Germline CDR1 reads LNHDA; CDR2 reads SQIVND (reference sequence). DNA of the CDR3: TGTGCCAGTAGTTTCACCGGGACAACTTACGAGCAGTACTTC. Protein sequence: CASSFTGTTYEQYF.

This clonotype was counted many times. V and J are TRBV5-5 and TRBJ2-3; 10 positions match TRBD2. Looked up from germline, CDR1 is SGHKS and CDR2 is YYEKEE (reference sequence). The length of the CDR3 is 18 residues. The trim removed 5 bases at V and 0 bases at J, leaving 12 bases unmatched. For the CDR3, the DNA is TGTGCCAGCAGGTTCCCGACTAGCGGGTGGGCAAGCACAGATACGCAGTATTTT. It specifies CASRFPTSGWASTDTQYF.

As concerns this clonotype: A read error may explain this, as a much larger clone is one base away. The chain combines TRBV11-3 with TRBJ2-1, with 8 bases fitting TRBD1. The CDR3 covers 15 residues. CDR1 and CDR2 from the germline V gene are SGHNT and YENEEA. The CDR3 bases are TGTGCCAGCAGCTTAGGGGGACAGGTTGGGTATGAGCAGCTCTTC. It codes for CASSLGGQVGYEQLF. The full variable domain, in which reference TRBV11-3 and TRBJ2-1 provide the parts outside the CDR3, is EAGVVQSPRYKIIEKKQPVAFWCNPISGHNTLYWYLQNLGQGPELLIRYENEEAVDDSQLPKDRFSAERLKGVDSTLKIQPAELGDSAVYLCASSLGGQVGYEQLFGPGTRLTVL.

Of note for this clonotype: This may be a read error: a much more frequent sequence differs by one nucleotide. The chain employs TRBV9 and TRBJ2-7; a weak D match, TRBD1 (6 bases). V dropped 4 bases and J dropped 0 bases, with 17 bases sitting between them. In germline, CDR1 is SGDLS, CDR2 YYNGEE. This CDR3 is 16 amino acids long. For the CDR3, the DNA is TGTGCCAGCAGCCGGGCCACAAGGGGGATCTCCTACGAGCAGTACTTC. It specifies CASSRATRGISYEQYF.

V is TRBV6-2 or TRBV6-3 and J is TRBJ2-1; 10 nucleotides agree with TRBD2. Germline loops: CDR1 MNHEY, CDR2 SVGEGT. V gave up 7 bases and J gave up 3 bases; unmatched junction bases: 6. This CDR3 comprises 15 residues. In DNA, the CDR3 is TGTGCCAGCATCCTAGCGGGGGCGAACTACAATGAGCAGTTCTTC. This translates into CASILAGANYNEQFF.

This clonotype has a handful of counts. The rearrangement joins TRBV30 to TRBJ1-1; D possibly corresponds to TRBD1 (6 bases). Trimming shortened V by 2 bases and J by 5 bases, and 18 bases separated the two germline ends. Germline CDR1 is GTSNPN and CDR2 is SVGIG (reference sequence). CDR3 size: 15 residues. CDR3 DNA sequence: TGTGCCTGGAGTAAGTCTGTAGGGGGACTGACTGAAGCTTTCTTT. As protein: CAWSKSVGGLTEAFF.

As DNA, the CDR3 is TGTGCCAGCAGCGTCGATCCCTCGGGGGAACAGTTCTTC. Amino acid sequence: CASSVDPSGEQFF. This chain joins TRBV9 and TRBJ2-1, with a weak D call TRBD2 (6 bases). Between the trimmed V and J ends, which lost 2 bases and 13 bases, there was a span of 16 bases. CDR1 and CDR2 from the germline V gene are SGDLS and YYNGEE. This CDR3 has 13 residues.

V and J are TRBV28 and TRBJ2-7, with D tentatively TRBD2 (6 bases). Germline loops: CDR1 MDHEN, CDR2 SYDVKM. V lost 5 bases, J lost 3 bases, and 20 bases lay in between. CDR3 length: 16 residues. For the CDR3, the DNA is TGTGCCAGCAGTCCCCTCCCGCGCGGGATCAGCTACGAGCAGTACTTC. It encodes CASSPLPRGISYEQYF.

Many counts were recorded for this clonotype. The chain couples TRBV11-3 to TRBJ2-3, with D possibly TRBD1 on 6 matching bases. This CDR3 region has 15 residues. Germline lookup yields CDR1 SGHNT and CDR2 YENEEA. The ends were cut back, 4 bases at V and 5 bases at J, with 16 bases in the middle. The CDR3 nucleotides are TGTGCCAGCAGCTCTACCGGGACACCGGTAGATACGCAGTATTTT. Translating gives CASSSTGTPVDTQYF.

This clonotype appeared a few times. CDR3 sequence (DNA): TGTGCCAGCAGTTTATTTTTTGCGACAGGGGGGGGCTACACCTTC. As protein: CASSLFFATGGGYTF. The V and J genes are TRBV12-3 or TRBV12-4 and TRBJ1-2, with 9 bases lining up with TRBD1. V gave up 2 bases and J gave up 8 bases; unmatched junction bases: 9. The CDR3 loop spans 15 amino acids.

This clonotype was seen ten or more times. V and J are TRBV5-1 and TRBJ1-4; 7 bases are shared with TRBD1. This CDR3 has 16 residues. Germline values: CDR1 SGHRS, CDR2 YFSETQ. V lost 4 bases to trimming and J lost 5 bases; unmatched junction nucleotides: 11. CDR3 in DNA: TGCGCCAGCAGCAATGGAGGGGGCCTGATGAATGAAAAACTGTTTTTT. As protein: CASSNGGGLMNEKLFF.

This clonotype was observed many times. The genes are TRBV6-1 and TRBJ2-2; tentative D call: TRBD1 (6 bases). The ends were cut back, 3 bases at V and 0 bases at J, with 14 bases in the middle. Germline CDR1 and CDR2: MNHNS and SASEGT. The CDR3 extends over 17 amino acids. The CDR3 sequence: CASSEGASWPNTGELFF. The DNA for the CDR3 is TGTGCCAGCAGTGAGGGGGCTAGCTGGCCGAACACCGGGGAGCTGTTTTTT.

A few counts support this clonotype. The chain joins TRBV27 to TRBJ1-5, with 12 bases lining up with TRBD1. CDR3 length equals 18 residues. Germline CDR1 is MNHEY and CDR2 is SMNVEV (reference sequence). The ends lost 6 bases at V and 2 bases at J; junction bases unmatched: 11. The CDR3 DNA is TGTGCCAGCAGCCATTCGGGACAGGGGGCGGGGGGCAATCAGCCCCAGCATTTT. Its protein product is CASSHSGQGAGGNQPQHF.

The CDR3 DNA reads TGTGCCAGCAGCGTGGGGGGGGGTCGGGAACATGGCTACACCTTC. This encodes CASSVGGGREHGYTF. The chain has TRBV9 and TRBJ1-2; the D gene is possibly TRBD1 (5 bases). The length of the CDR3 is 15 residues. Per the germline V gene, CDR1 is SGDLS and CDR2 is YYNGEE. V was cut by 2 bases and J by 6 bases, with 17 bases left in between.

This clonotype has only a few counts. The V gene is TRBV20-1, the J gene TRBJ2-7; the match to TRBD1 covers 7 bases. The CDR3 loop spans 14 amino acids. J gave up 4 bases and V 6 bases, and 12 bases lay outside the gene matches. Germline V gene lookup returns CDR1 DFQATT and CDR2 SNEGSKA (reference sequence). The CDR3 protein is CSATPGQNLYEQYF. CDR3 coding DNA: TGCAGTGCGACACCGGGACAGAACTTGTACGAGCAGTACTTC.

This clonotype has more than one count but fewer than ten. This sequence joins TRBV13 and TRBJ2-1, with 13 bases identical to TRBD2. The germline V gene encodes CDR1 PRHDT and CDR2 FYEKMQ (reference sequence). J was trimmed by 4 bases and V by 5 bases; bases with no gene match: 11. The CDR3 loop spans 18 amino acids. For the CDR3, the DNA is TGTGCCAGCAGCCCGGGACTAGCGGGGTCCCGTGGGTACAATGAGCAGTTCTTC. Translation gives CASSPGLAGSRGYNEQFF. The variable domain in full, completed from reference TRBV13 and TRBJ2-1, reads AAGVIQSPRHLIKEKRETATLKCYPIPRHDTVYWYQQGPGQDPQFLISFYEKMQSDKGSIPDRFSAQQFSDYHSELNMSSLELGDSALYFCASSPGLAGSRGYNEQFFGPGTRLTVL.

The chain uses TRBV11-1 and TRBJ2-5, with a possible D match to TRBD2 (6 bases). Between the trimmed V and J ends, which lost 5 bases and 4 bases, there was a span of 17 bases. The CDR3 totals 15 residues. CDR1 is SGHAT, CDR2 FQDESV, per germline (reference sequence). The CDR3 DNA sequence: TGTGCCAGCAGCCGAGGGTGGGGCGGGGCAGAGACCCAGTACTTC. This codes for CASSRGWGGAETQYF.